This T cell receptor (beta chain) was found in a study of T-cell reconstitution after alpha-beta-depleted transplantation in children. Unique molecular identifiers were incorporated when the TCRbeta library was constructed. TCRdb re-called the PCR reads with MiXCR, one entry per CDR3 protein. The sample consists of 250,000 to 350,000 distinct CDR3 sequences, almost 10% of them appearing once. The germline CDR1 and CDR2 sequences are SGHRS and YFSETQ. CDR3 length: 14 amino acids. V dropped 4 bases and J dropped 0 bases, with 10 bases sitting between them. Sequencing used PBMCs from the stem cell graft donor, obtained from the stem cell graft. This TCR was sampled from a human donor who donated a stem cell graft to a child with SCID. The V gene is TRBV5-1, the J gene TRBJ1-2; D is unclear. The CDR3 DNA sequence: TGCGCCAGCAGCCCCCGGACGGCTAACTATGGCTACACCTTC. Its translation is CASSPRTANYGYTF.